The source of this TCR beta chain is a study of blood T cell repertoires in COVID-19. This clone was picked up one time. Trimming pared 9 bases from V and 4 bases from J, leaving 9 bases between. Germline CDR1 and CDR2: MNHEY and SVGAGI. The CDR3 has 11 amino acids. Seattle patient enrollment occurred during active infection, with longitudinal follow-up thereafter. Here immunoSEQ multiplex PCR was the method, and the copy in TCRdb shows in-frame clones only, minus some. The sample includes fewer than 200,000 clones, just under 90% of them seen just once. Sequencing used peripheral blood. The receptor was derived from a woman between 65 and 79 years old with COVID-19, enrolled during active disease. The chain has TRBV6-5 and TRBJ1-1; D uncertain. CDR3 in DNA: TGTGCCAGTGCTCGGGGCACTGAAGCTTTCTTT. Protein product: CASARGTEAFF.